The table lists the clone carrying this T cell receptor beta chain with many counts. The authors obtained PBMCs from more than 9.5 ml of fresh peripheral blood. This sample is drawn from a study of T cells in Graves' hyperthyroidism and ophthalmopathy. The germline V gene has CDR1 SGHTA and CDR2 FQGTGA. V was clipped by 2 bases and J by 2 bases; unmatched bases: 6. CDR3 length: 16 residues. RNA transcripts yielded amplified TCR beta CDR3 regions. Carried out on the TCR CDR3, a first-round RT-PCR used the HTBI primer set. A single record per CDR3 protein comes from TCRdb applying MiXCR to the multiplex PCR reads. This sample has some 620,000 distinct CDR3 sequences, with roughly 15% found just once.

The gene calls are TRBV7-3 and TRBJ2-1; TRBD2 aligns across 7 bases. This receptor was identified in a young woman with Graves' hyperthyroidism. Sequenced: blood. As DNA, the CDR3 is TGTGCCAGCAGCTTAGGAGGGACTACCACCTACAATGAGCAGTTCTTC. It is translated as CASSLGGTTTYNEQFF.